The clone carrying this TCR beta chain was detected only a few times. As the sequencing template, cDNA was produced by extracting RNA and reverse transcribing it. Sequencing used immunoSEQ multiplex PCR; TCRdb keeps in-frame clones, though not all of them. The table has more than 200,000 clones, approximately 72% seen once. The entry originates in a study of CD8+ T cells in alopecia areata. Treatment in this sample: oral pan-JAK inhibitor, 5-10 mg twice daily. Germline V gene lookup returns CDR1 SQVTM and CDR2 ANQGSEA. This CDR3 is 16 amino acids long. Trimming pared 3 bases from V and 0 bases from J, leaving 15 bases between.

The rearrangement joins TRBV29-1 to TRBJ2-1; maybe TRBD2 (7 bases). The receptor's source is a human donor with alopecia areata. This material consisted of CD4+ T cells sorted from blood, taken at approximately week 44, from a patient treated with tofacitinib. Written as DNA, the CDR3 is TGCAGCGTTGATTCCCCGGGGGGCACCTCCTACAATGAGCAGTTCTTC. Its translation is CSVDSPGGTSYNEQFF.